A selection of T cell receptor beta chains follows, all from one sample in a study of OX40 agonist ivuxolimab in advanced cancers. Sequenced by immunoSEQ multiplex PCR; TCRdb stores in-frame clones only, minus some. Of tens of thousands of clones listed, 80% to 95% are singletons. Here the sequenced sample was CD4+ or CD8+ T cells sorted from blood, taken in a trial of the OX40 agonist ivuxolimab. The receptors derive from an adult with an advanced solid tumor such as melanoma, head and neck, liver or kidney cancer. CDR3s include the opening cysteine and the closing phenylalanine or tryptophan. D genes are given only for firm matches. Not every row has a clone size; where given, it reads once, few, many or a size class.

clone_size d_call j_call v_call cdr3_nt cdr3_aa
- - TRBJ2-2 TRBV5-4 TGTGCCAGCAGCCGTGGGGGAACCGGGGAGCTGTTTTTT CASSRGGTGELFF
- - TRBJ2-6 TRBV5-1 TGCGCCAGCAGCTTGCACACGGGCTCTGGGGCCAACGTCCTGACTTTC CASSLHTGSGANVLTF
few TRBD2 TRBJ2-5 TRBV5-1 TGCGCCAGCAGCTTCGCACTAGCGGGAGATACGACCCAGTACTTC CASSFALAGDTTQYF
- - TRBJ1-1 TRBV5-1 TGCGCCAGCAGCCCGAGGTGGCGGGCTGAAGCTTTCTTT CASSPRWRAEAFF
- - TRBJ2-1 TRBV28 TGTGCCAGCAGTTTAAGTCGGGACCTGGGCCACAATGAGCAGTTCTTC CASSLSRDLGHNEQFF
- - TRBJ2-2 TRBV4-1 TGCGCCAGCAGCCCCGAAGGGAACACCGGGGAGCTGTTTTTT CASSPEGNTGELFF
few - TRBJ2-2 TRBV7-9 TGTGCCAGCAGTTCCGGGGGCGGGGAGCTGTTTTTT CASSSGGGELFF
- - TRBJ2-7 TRBV5-6 TGTGCCAGCAGCTTGCCGGACAGGGAGGGCGAGCAGTACTTC CASSLPDREGEQYF
- - TRBJ1-5 TRBV28 TGTGCCAGCAGTTTCTCAGGGCAGGGTTCGATTCAGCCCCAGCATTTT CASSFSGQGSIQPQHF
- TRBD1 TRBJ1-2 TRBV27 TGTGCCAGCAGACCGACAGGGGGAACTGGCTACACCTTC CASRPTGGTGYTF
- - TRBJ2-4 TRBV5-1 TGCGCCAGCAGCTTGGGCAGCTTAGCCAAAAACATTCAGTACTTC CASSLGSLAKNIQYF
once TRBD2 TRBJ2-5 TRBV15 TGTGCCACCAGCAGAGATGTAAGAGCGGGAGGGCCTGGTAAGGTAGAGACCCAGTACTTC CATSRDVRAGGPGKVETQYF
- TRBD1 TRBJ2-1 TRBV18 TGTGCCAGCTCACCACCACAGGGGGCTGGCAATGAGCAGTTCTTC CASSPPQGAGNEQFF
- TRBD2 TRBJ2-3 TRBV5-1 TGCGCCAGCAGGAGGACTAGCGGGAACACAGATACGCAGTATTTT CASRRTSGNTDTQYF
- TRBD1 TRBJ1-2 TRBV7-2 TGTGCCAGCAGCCCCAGGGGGGACTATGGCTACACCTTC CASSPRGDYGYTF
- - TRBJ1-3 TRBV28 TGTGCCAGCAGTTTAGCACGAAACACCATATATTTT CASSLARNTIYF
- - TRBJ1-2 TRBV25-1 TGTGCCAGCAGTGTGGCCTTGGGAAACTATGGCTACACCTTC CASSVALGNYGYTF
- - TRBJ2-4 TRBV10-2 TGCGCCAGCAGTGAGCTAAGCCCCCGGCAGGGGCCCGGGGATAAGCACTTC CASSELSPRQGPGDKHF
- - TRBJ2-6 TRBV4-2 TGTGCCAGCGCCGAGGGGGAGGCCTCTGGGGCCAACGTCCTGACTTTC CASAEGEASGANVLTF
- - TRBJ1-2 TRBV7-9 TGTGCCAGCAGTGCGGTGGAGGGTGAGACCACTAACTATGGCTACACCTTC CASSAVEGETTNYGYTF
- - TRBJ2-3 TRBV18 TGTGCCAGCTCCCCGACACCCGGTAGCGGAGGCACAGATACGCAGTATTTT CASSPTPGSGGTDTQYF
- TRBD1 TRBJ1-1 TRBV4-2 TGTGCCAGCAGCTCCAGGGGGCTCGACGCTGAAGCTTTCTTT CASSSRGLDAEAFF
- TRBD2 TRBJ2-3 TRBV19 TGTGCCAGTAGTATCGGGACTAGCGGACCCACAGATACGCAGTATTTT CASSIGTSGPTDTQYF
- - TRBJ2-2 TRBV28 TGTGCCAGCACCACACCCATAGGGCGGAGGCGGGCGAACACCGGGGAGCTGTTTTTT CASTTPIGRRRANTGELFF
- - TRBJ2-7 TRBV15 TGTGCCACCAGCAGAGCAAGGGACGGCCTGCAGTACTTC CATSRARDGLQYF
few TRBD1 TRBJ1-2 TRBV27 TGTGCCAGCAGTTTATCGCGACAGGGGGCTGGCTACACCTTC CASSLSRQGAGYTF
once - TRBJ1-2 TRBV5-5 TGTGCCAGCAGCCTTGGACTAAGTAGCTATGGCTACACCTTC CASSLGLSSYGYTF
- - TRBJ1-3 TRBV25-1 TGTGCCAGCAGTCGGCAGAACTCTGGAAACACCATATATTTT CASSRQNSGNTIYF
- - TRBJ2-1 TRBV6-5 TGTGCCAGCAACACACTAGGCCGGGGAGAGCAGTTCTTC CASNTLGRGEQFF
- - TRBJ2-2 TRBV19 TGTGCCAGTAGTTCGACCAGCTCCGCCGGGGAGCTGTTTTTT CASSSTSSAGELFF
- TRBD1 TRBJ1-5 TRBV28 TGTGCCAGCAGCGGGACAGGGGGTGGTGGTCAGCCCCAGCATTTT CASSGTGGGGQPQHF
few - TRBJ2-6 TRBV11-2 TGTGCCAGCAGCCCCGAAACGGCGGGCGCTGGGGCCAACGTCCTGACTTTC CASSPETAGAGANVLTF
- TRBD1 TRBJ2-7 TRBV5-4 TGTGCCAGCAGCTTGGAAAACAGGGGCTACGAGCAGTACTTC CASSLENRGYEQYF
- - TRBJ2-7 TRBV27 TGTGCCAGCAGACCTGGACTACCTACCTACGAGCAGTACTTC CASRPGLPTYEQYF
- - TRBJ2-7 TRBV18 TGTGCCAGCTCACCACAACGGGGGAGGGGGCAGTATGAGCAGTACTTC CASSPQRGRGQYEQYF
- - TRBJ2-2 TRBV6-5 TGTGCCAGCAGTTACGTCCCCGGGGAGCTGTTTTTT CASSYVPGELFF
- - TRBJ2-5 TRBV10-3 TGTGCCATCAGCGCTAACCGGGAGACCCAGTACTTC CAISANRETQYF
- - TRBJ2-3 TRBV19 TGTGCTCTCCCGGGCAGGGACACAGATACGCAGTATTTT CALPGRDTDTQYF
- TRBD1 TRBJ2-2 TRBV7-3 TGTGCCAGCAGCCCGACCTTGGACAGGGGAGTAACCGGGGAGCTGTTTTTT CASSPTLDRGVTGELFF
- TRBD2 TRBJ2-7 TRBV28 TGTGCCAGCGGGGGTCCTCCTAGCGGGGGCGACGAGCAGTACTTC CASGGPPSGGDEQYF
few TRBD2 TRBJ2-2 TRBV11-2 TGTGCCAGCAGAAAAGCCTGGGTGCGGGAGGTTGAGGAGCTGTTTTTT CASRKAWVREVEELFF
- - TRBJ2-5 TRBV5-1 TGCGCCAGCAGACTTTCCCCACAAGAGACCCAGTACTTC CASRLSPQETQYF
- - TRBJ1-4 TRBV4-1 TGCGCCAGCAGCCAAGATAAGACAGGCAGGGGCGAAAAACTGTTTTTT CASSQDKTGRGEKLFF
- - TRBJ2-7 TRBV6-1 TGTGCCAGCAGTGAGACGAGGGATGGCTACGAGCAGTACTTC CASSETRDGYEQYF
- - TRBJ2-3 TRBV6-6 TGTGCCAGCCGGGACCCAGCCGGAGCCCTCACAGATACGCAGTATTTT CASRDPAGALTDTQYF
- - TRBJ2-7 TRBV5-5 TGTGCCAGCAGCTTGTTATGGACACCGACCTACGAGCAGTACTTC CASSLLWTPTYEQYF
- - TRBJ1-5 TRBV5-5 TGTGCCAGCAGCTTGGCCCCTTTGACCCGGAGGGGACAGCCCCAGCATTTT CASSLAPLTRRGQPQHF
- TRBD2 TRBJ2-7 TRBV4-3 TGCGCCAGCAGCAAAGGACTAGCGGGAAGGTACGAGCAGTACTTC CASSKGLAGRYEQYF
- TRBD2 TRBJ2-1 TRBV7-2 TGTGCCAGCAGCTCGGGACTAGGGGCATACAATGAGCAGTTCTTC CASSSGLGAYNEQFF
- - TRBJ2-1 TRBV5-6 TGTGCCAGCAGCAGGACGGGGGTGAATGAGCAGTTCTTC CASSRTGVNEQFF
- TRBD1 TRBJ1-5 TRBV27 TGTGCCAGCAGTGCAGGGACAGGGGGCAATCAGCCCCAGCATTTT CASSAGTGGNQPQHF
- - TRBJ1-3 TRBV5-1 TGCGCCAGCAGCGCAGGGGTCTTAACAGGAAACACCATATATTTT CASSAGVLTGNTIYF
- - TRBJ2-3 TRBV5-8 TGTGCCAGCAGCTTCCGGGAACCGCGTAGCACAGATACGCAGTATTTT CASSFREPRSTDTQYF
- - TRBJ2-3 TRBV11-2 TGTGCCAGCAGCTTGGGAGCGCTAGGGTCCACAGATACGCAGTATTTT CASSLGALGSTDTQYF
- - TRBJ1-3 TRBV18 TGTGCCAGCTCACCACAAGAACTTACTGGAAACACCATATATTTT CASSPQELTGNTIYF
- - TRBJ1-4 TRBV19 TGTGCCAGTAGCCAGACGTACAACACCGAAAAACTGTTTTTT CASSQTYNTEKLFF
- - TRBJ2-5 TRBV28 TGTGCCAGCAGTTTGGGGGGTCAAGAGACCCAGTACTTC CASSLGGQETQYF